The 15 T cell receptor beta chains presented below share a single source sample, sequenced in a study of CD8+CD57+ T cells in acquired aplastic anemia (dated by TCRdb to 2016 to 2018). Sequencing instrument: Illumina HiSeq 2000. Profiling of TCR beta VDJ combinations and CDR3 sequences used genomic DNA as the template. TCRdb itself trimmed the public reads at Q25 with fastp, ran MiXCR and retained productive beta chains. Duplicate CDR3 protein sequences are folded into a single record with the most common DNA and genes. The sample includes tens of thousands of distinct CDR3 sequences, with approximately 67% observed a single time. Of the sample, about 22% is held by the ten largest clones. The sample taken for sequencing was sorted CD4+, CD8+, or CD8+CD57+ T cells (not recorded which) from PBMCs. The receptors stem from a human donor in good health, serving as a control.

This clonotype appeared once. The V call is TRBV19, the J call TRBJ1-1; the match to TRBD1 covers 7 bases. Looked up from germline, CDR1 is LNHDA and CDR2 is SQIVND (reference sequence). After removal of 1 base from V and 9 bases from J, the junction contained 5 bases not matched to a gene. The CDR3 runs to 13 residues. The CDR3 loop is CASSIGQGVQAFF. In DNA, the CDR3 is TGTGCCAGTAGTATAGGACAGGGAGTTCAAGCTTTCTTT.

The J gene is TRBJ2-7, the V gene TRBV11-1; 12 bases line up with TRBD2. Germline V gene data show CDR1 as SGHAT and CDR2 as FQDESV (reference sequence). The J segment lost 1 base and the V segment lost 5 bases, leaving 15 bases of the junction unmatched. The CDR3 totals 19 residues. This CDR3 is CASSVQGLAGPLNSYEQYF. Here the CDR3 DNA reads TGTGCCAGCAGCGTTCAAGGACTAGCGGGGCCCTTAAATTCCTACGAGCAGTACTTC.

The V gene is TRBV25-1, the J gene TRBJ1-4, with D tentatively TRBD1 (6 bases). Germline CDR1 is MGHDK and CDR2 is SYGVNS. With 2 bases removed from V and 3 bases from J, the gap between germline ends came to 16 bases. This CDR3 is built from 17 residues. The CDR3 bases are TGTGCCAGCAGTGAAGGAGGAGGGGGGGCCGCTAATGAAAAACTGTTTTTT. This gives the protein CASSEGGGGAANEKLFF. The full variable domain, in which reference TRBV25-1 and TRBJ1-4 provide the parts outside the CDR3, is EADIYQTPRYLVIGTGKKITLECSQTMGHDKMYWYQQDPGMELHLIHYSYGVNSTEKGDLSSESTVSRIRTEHFPLTLESARPSHTSQYLCASSEGGGGAANEKLFFGSGTQLSVL.

The rearrangement links TRBV20-1 to TRBJ2-5; 9 bases line up with TRBD1. Germline CDR1 reads DFQATT; CDR2 reads SNEGSKA (reference sequence). The V gene end was trimmed by 6 bases and the J gene end by 5 bases; junction bases not matched to a gene: 13. This CDR3 is built from 15 residues. CDR3: CSAPRSGTGRETQYF. For the CDR3, the DNA is TGCAGTGCCCCTAGGTCCGGGACAGGGAGGGAGACCCAGTACTTC.

To note about this clonotype: This clone may be a read error of a much larger clone one base away. The V gene is TRBV6-2 or TRBV6-3, the J gene TRBJ2-1; 8 nucleotides match TRBD1. This CDR3 has 16 amino acids. The germline V gene encodes CDR1 MNHEY and CDR2 SVGEGT. The CDR3 loop reads CASSSQQGDPYNGQFF. For the CDR3, the DNA is TGTGCCAGCAGTTCTCAACAGGGGGACCCCTACAATGGGCAGTTCTTC.

This clonotype was seen repeatedly, ten times or more. The chain links TRBV20-1 to TRBJ1-5; 9 nucleotides match TRBD1. The V gene's germline CDR1 is DFQATT and CDR2 SNEGSKA (reference sequence). Unmatched junction bases numbered 9, after V lost 6 bases and J lost 0 bases. The CDR3 runs to 16 residues. The CDR3 here is CSALGQGPYSNQPQHF. The CDR3 DNA follows: TGCAGTGCCCTGGGACAGGGCCCCTATAGCAATCAGCCCCAGCATTTT.

This clonotype is deemed medium-sized. V is TRBV10-3 and J is TRBJ1-2, with D perhaps TRBD1 (5 bases). The CDR3 sequence is 14 residues long. Germline loops: CDR1 ENHRY, CDR2 SYGVKD. Trimming stripped 4 bases from V and 1 base from J, with 10 bases between. CDR3 DNA: TGTGCCATCAGTGGAGTCGGGGGTAACTATGGCTACACCTTC. It is translated as CAISGVGGNYGYTF.

The gene calls are TRBV2 and TRBJ1-1; D unclear. The CDR3 consists of 11 residues. V was trimmed by 10 bases and J by 0 bases, leaving 6 bases between them. Germline V lookup: CDR1 SNHLY, CDR2 FYNNEI. CDR3 nucleotides: TGTGCCACAATACTGAACACTGAAGCTTTCTTT. This sequence encodes CATILNTEAFF.

V and J are TRBV20-1 and TRBJ2-7; no clear D gene. Germline CDR1 DFQATT, CDR2 SNEGSKA (reference sequence). V lost 4 bases, J lost 6 bases, and 13 bases lay in between. This CDR3 has 12 residues. CDR3 in amino acids: CSAKYTSVEQYF. The DNA for the CDR3 is TGCAGTGCTAAGTACACCAGCGTCGAGCAGTACTTC.

The chain combines TRBV20-1 with TRBJ1-6; D is unresolved. The CDR3 length is 12 residues. Germline V CDR1 and CDR2: DFQATT, SNEGSKA (reference sequence). V lost 0 bases and J lost 9, with 6 bases in between. The DNA of the CDR3 is TGCAGTGCTAGAGATGTGGGTTCACCCCTCCACTTT. Its protein is CSARDVGSPLHF.

The chain employs TRBV20-1 and TRBJ2-3; 10 bases are shared with TRBD2. This CDR3 comprises 12 residues. The junction had 3 bases not matched to a gene; V was cut back by 2 bases and J by 10 bases. The V gene's germline CDR1 is DFQATT and CDR2 SNEGSKA (reference sequence). CDR3 coding DNA: TGCAGTGCTAGAATCGGGACTAGCGCGCAGTATTTT. Translation gives CSARIGTSAQYF.

This chain joins TRBV12-3 or TRBV12-4 and TRBJ2-1; TRBD2 might be the D (7 bases). V was trimmed by 6 bases and J by 13 bases, leaving 25 bases between them. The CDR3 is made up of 15 amino acids. The CDR3 region has the DNA TGTGCCAGCAGGACTACTAGTGGGGGGGCTTCTGAACAGTTCTTC. Amino acids: CASRTTSGGASEQFF.

The chain links TRBV24-1 to TRBJ2-2; no clear D gene. V gave up 7 bases and J gave up 3 bases, with 8 bases separating them. The CDR3 is 13 amino acids. Germline-derived CDR1 and CDR2 are KGHDR and SFDVKD. The CDR3 bases are TGTGCCACCAGACCCTCTGACACCGGGGAGCTGTTTTTT. The encoded protein is CATRPSDTGELFF.

By sample share, this clonotype is medium-sized. The rearrangement links TRBV7-3 to TRBJ2-1; D assignment may be TRBD1 or TRBD2 (5 bases each). Trimming took off 0 bases at V and 5 bases at J, with 8 bases between the two ends. Germline CDR1 SGHTA, CDR2 FQGTGA. This CDR3 has 14 residues. CDR3 sequence reads: CASSLTGTDNEQFF. CDR3 nucleotide sequence: TGTGCCAGCAGCTTAACGGGGACCGACAATGAGCAGTTCTTC.

This clonotype appeared many times. The chain couples TRBV11-2 to TRBJ2-7, with D perhaps TRBD2 (5 bases). Germline V gene lookup returns CDR1 SGHAT and CDR2 FQNNGV. CDR3 length: 15 amino acids. V lost 3 bases and J 3 bases, leaving 15 bases between the germline ends. CDR3 nucleotides: TGTGCCAGCAGCTTCTTAACGGGGTCCGACTACGAGCAGTACTTC. The encoded protein is CASSFLTGSDYEQYF.